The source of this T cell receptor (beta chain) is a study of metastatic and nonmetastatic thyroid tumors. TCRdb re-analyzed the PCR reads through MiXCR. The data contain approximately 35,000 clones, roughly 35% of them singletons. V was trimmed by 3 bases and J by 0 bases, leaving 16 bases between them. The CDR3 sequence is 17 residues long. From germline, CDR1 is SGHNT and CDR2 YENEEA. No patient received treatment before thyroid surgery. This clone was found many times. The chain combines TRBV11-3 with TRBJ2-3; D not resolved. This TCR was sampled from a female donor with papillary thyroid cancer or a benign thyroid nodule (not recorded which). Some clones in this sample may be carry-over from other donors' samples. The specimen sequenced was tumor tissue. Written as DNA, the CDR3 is TGTGCCAGCAGCTTCTCACTGGACCCTTCTAGCACAGATACGCAGTATTTT. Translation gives CASSFSLDPSSTDTQYF.